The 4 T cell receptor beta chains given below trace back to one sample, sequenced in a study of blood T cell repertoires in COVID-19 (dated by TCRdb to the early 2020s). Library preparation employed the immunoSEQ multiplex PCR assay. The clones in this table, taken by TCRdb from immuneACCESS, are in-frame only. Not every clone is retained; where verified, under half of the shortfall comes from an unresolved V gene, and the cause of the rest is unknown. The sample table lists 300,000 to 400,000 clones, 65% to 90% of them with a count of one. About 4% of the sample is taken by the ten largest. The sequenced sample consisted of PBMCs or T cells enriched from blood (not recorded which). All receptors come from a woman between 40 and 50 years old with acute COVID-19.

The CDR3 spells CASSLGPVGTSTGELFF. The CDR3 coding sequence is TGCGCCAGCAGCTTAGGGCCCGTTGGGACTTCTACCGGGGAGCTGTTTTTT. This chain uses TRBV5-1 with TRBJ2-2; TRBD2 might be the D (6 bases). This CDR3 contains 17 residues. V lost 2 bases and J 5 bases, leaving 19 bases between the germline ends. Germline V lookup: CDR1 SGHRS, CDR2 YFSETQ.

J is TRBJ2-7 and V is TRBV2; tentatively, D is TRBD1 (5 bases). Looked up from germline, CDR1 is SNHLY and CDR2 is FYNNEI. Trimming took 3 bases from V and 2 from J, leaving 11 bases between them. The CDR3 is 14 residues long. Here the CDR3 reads CASSEAGIPYEQYF. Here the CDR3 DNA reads TGTGCCAGCAGTGAGGCAGGGATTCCCTACGAGCAGTACTTC.

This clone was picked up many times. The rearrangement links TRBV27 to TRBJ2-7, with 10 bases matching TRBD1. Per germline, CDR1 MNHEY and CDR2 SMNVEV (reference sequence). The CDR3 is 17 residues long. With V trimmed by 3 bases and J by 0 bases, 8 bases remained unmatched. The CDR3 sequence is CASSFGTGVWNSYEQYF. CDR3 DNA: TGTGCCAGCAGTTTTGGGACAGGGGTGTGGAACTCCTACGAGCAGTACTTC.

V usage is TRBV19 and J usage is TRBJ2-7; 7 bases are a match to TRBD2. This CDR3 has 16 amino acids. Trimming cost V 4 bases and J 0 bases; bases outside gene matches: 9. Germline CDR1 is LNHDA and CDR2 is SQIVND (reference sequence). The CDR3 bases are TGTGCCAGTAGTACCCTTCGGGGGGAGCGCTCCTACGAGCAGTACTTC. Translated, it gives CASSTLRGERSYEQYF. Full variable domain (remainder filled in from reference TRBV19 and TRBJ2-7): DGGITQSPKYLFRKEGQNVTLSCEQNLNHDAMYWYRQDPGQGLRLIYYSQIVNDFQKGDIAEGYSVSREKKESFPLTVTSAQKNPTAFYLCASSTLRGERSYEQYFGPGTRLTVT.